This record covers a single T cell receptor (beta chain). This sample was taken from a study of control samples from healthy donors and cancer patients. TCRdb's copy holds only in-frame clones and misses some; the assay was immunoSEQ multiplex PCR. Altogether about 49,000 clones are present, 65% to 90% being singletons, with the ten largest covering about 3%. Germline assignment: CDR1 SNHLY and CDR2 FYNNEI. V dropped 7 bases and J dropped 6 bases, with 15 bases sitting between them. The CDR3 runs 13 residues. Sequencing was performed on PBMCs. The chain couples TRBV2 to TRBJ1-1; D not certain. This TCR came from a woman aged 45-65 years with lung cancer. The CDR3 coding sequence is TGTGCCAGCAATCGCCGGGCGGTCTCTGAAGCTTTCTTT. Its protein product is CASNRRAVSEAFF.